This T cell receptor (beta chain) was sequenced for a study of blood T cells in healthy people across ages (dated by TCRdb to about 2015). Broadly, across the study: In model experiments, template switching captured roughly one uniquely barcoded TCR beta cDNA molecule for every two T cells. For two donors (one aged 18 to 29 and one aged 80 or older), the study analyzed two additional independent replicas of 1 million unique cDNA reads from the same blood draw. Donors were grouped into four age groups: young (average approximately 15 years), middle-aged (approximately 41), aged (roughly 62) and long-lived (about 90). Age-related changes in TCR beta repertoire diversity were measured in the study by deep sequencing normalized with unique cDNA molecular identifiers. To avoid experimental bias, donors of different ages were spread randomly across the sequencing lanes. General study outcomes and caveats: Because donor CMV infection status was unknown, age-related changes in expanded clonotypes were potentially confounded. Compared with the aged group, more naive CD4+ T cells, fewer expanded clones and increased TCR diversity were shown by the long-lived group, suggesting age selection. Estimates of total diversity based on one million sequenced T cells were considered lower bounds and underestimates. Observed TCR beta diversity per million T cells fell roughly linearly with age, and a significant reduction was already apparent by age approximately 40. Observed TCR beta diversity correlated strongly with the percentage of naive T cells measured by flow cytometry. Since profiling was done on bulk unsorted PBMCs, naive and antigen-experienced compartments could not be conclusively compared.

The library came from 5' RACE. Sequenced using an Illumina HiSeq 2500. A second PCR of about 7 to 12 cycles was performed with a sample-barcoded 5' primer and a J-beta primer mix. A unique molecular identifier was introduced onto each TCR beta cDNA molecule by a template-switch 5' adaptor carrying 12 random nucleotides. At least 2.5 million CDR3-containing paired-end reads were obtained from each sample. First-strand cDNA synthesis was performed from all RNA using the Mint cDNA synthesis kit, with priming by a TRBC-specific oligonucleotide. Following uracil-DNA glycosylase treatment, all cDNA underwent a first 18-cycle PCR with the universal primers M1SS and BC2_uni_R. Concerning the study's data processing: Each sample was normalized by randomly selecting 1 million high-quality reads, each carrying a distinct molecular identifier. Instead of being binned into consensus sequences, reads with shared molecular identifiers were discarded. MiTCR, with a Q25 quality threshold and the strictest error-elimination algorithm, was used for CDR3 identification, clonotype clustering and error correction. Lower-bound total TCR beta diversity was estimated with a nonparametric unseen species model using Euler transformation. TCRdb applied fastp at Q25 and MiXCR to the public reads, then kept only in-frame beta chains. All rows with the same CDR3 protein become a single entry with the most common DNA and genes. The V and J calls here are based on TCRdb, not the publication. This sample comprises some 1,500,000 distinct CDR3 sequences, 35% to 45% of them detected only once. The leading ten clones occupy 4% of the sample.

The CDR3 goes from the cysteine to the phenylalanine over 13 residues. Only the CDR3 DNA is retained, 39 bases long and in frame from the first base. V sheds 9 bases and J sheds 4 bases, leaving 16 bases between their ends. The germline V gene provides CDR1 ENHRY and CDR2 SYGVKD. In this sample, this clonotype turned up many times. It lacks a known antigen. Within one base of it there is no much larger clone, and no base qualities were kept. Donors were 39 systemically healthy Caucasian individuals from Russia aged roughly 6 to 100 years. Each donor gave about 9.8 milliliters of peripheral blood, drawn into EDTA-treated Vacutainer tubes. Ficoll-Paque density-gradient centrifugation was used to isolate PBMCs, with at least 7 million obtained per sample. Total RNA, at least 6 micrograms per sample, was extracted from PBMCs with Trizol reagent. The percentages of naive CD45RAhigh/CD27high T cells were determined by flow cytometry on a PBMC aliquot from every donor.

This TCR came from a woman under 30 in good health. The sample was blood. The V and J genes are TRBV10-3 and TRBJ2-7; the D segment is perhaps TRBD1 or TRBD2, each sharing 7 matched bases. The CDR3 loop reads CAMGGTVNYEQYF. The nucleotide sequence is given as TGTGCCATGGGGGGGACAGTAAATTACGAGCAGTACTTC.